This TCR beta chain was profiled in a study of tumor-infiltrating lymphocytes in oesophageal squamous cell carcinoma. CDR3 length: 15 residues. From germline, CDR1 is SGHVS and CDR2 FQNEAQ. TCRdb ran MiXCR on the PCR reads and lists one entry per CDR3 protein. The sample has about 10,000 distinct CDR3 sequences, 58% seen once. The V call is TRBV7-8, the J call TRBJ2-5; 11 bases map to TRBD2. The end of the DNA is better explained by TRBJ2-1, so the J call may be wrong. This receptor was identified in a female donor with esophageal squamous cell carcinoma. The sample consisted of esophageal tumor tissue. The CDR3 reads CASSFTSGRYNEQFF. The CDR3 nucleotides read TGTGCCAGCAGCTTTACTAGCGGGAGATACAATGAGCAGTTCTTC.